The rows below give T cell receptor beta chains drawn from one sample of a study of T cell responses to AZD1222 COVID-19 vaccine. This table comes from immunoSEQ multiplex PCR, and its TCRdb copy is limited to in-frame clones, with some not included. The sample carries about 120,000 clones, about 93% recorded once. Sequencing was performed on peripheral blood, taken 28 days after the second AZD1222 dose. The receptor source for this set is an adult who received the AZD1222 COVID-19 vaccine. CDR3s include the opening cysteine and the closing phenylalanine or tryptophan. Each record gives: V gene, CDR3 length, J gene, D gene, CDR3 DNA, CDR3 protein. The D gene is left open where the match is weak.

TRBV18,13,TRBJ1-2,-,TGTGCCAGCTCACCAAACACGGAGTATGGCTACACCTTC,CASSPNTEYGYTF
TRBV4-3,15,TRBJ2-7,-,TGCGCCAGCAGCCAAGATGGGCAACCCCATGAAGGGCAGTACTTC,CASSQDGQPHEGQYF
TRBV4-3,15,TRBJ2-5,-,TGCGCCAGCAGCCAAGGGACAGCAGCGATAGAGACCCAGTACTTC,CASSQGTAAIETQYF
TRBV4-1,16,TRBJ1-5,-,TGCGCCAGCAGCCAAGAACGGTGGCAGACAAATCAGCCCCAGCATTTT,CASSQERWQTNQPQHF
TRBV7-2,14,TRBJ1-3,-,TGTGCCAGCAGCTTAGGCTCAGAAGGAAACACCATATATTTT,CASSLGSEGNTIYF
TRBV14,16,TRBJ1-1,-,TGTGCCAGCAGCCAAGGCACAATAGTCTTGAACACTGAAGCTTTCTTT,CASSQGTIVLNTEAFF
TRBV3-1/TRBV3-2,15,TRBJ2-5,-,TGTGCCAGCAGCCAAGATAGCAGGGCGACAAAGACCCAGTACTTC,CASSQDSRATKTQYF
TRBV15,15,TRBJ1-4,-,TGTGCCACCAGCAGAGCCCCGCAGGGTAATGAAAAACTGTTTTTT,CATSRAPQGNEKLFF
TRBV6-2/TRBV6-3,15,TRBJ1-2,-,TGTGCCAGCAGTCGCCCCGGACTGCCTTTAGACGGCTACACCTTC,CASSRPGLPLDGYTF
TRBV12-5,14,TRBJ1-3,-,TGTGCTAGTGGCCATTACAGGGAACCAAACACCATATATTTT,CASGHYREPNTIYF
TRBV11-3,13,TRBJ1-1,-,TGTGCCAGCAGCTCTGGGATCAACACTGAAGCTTTCTTT,CASSSGINTEAFF
TRBV9,15,TRBJ2-6,TRBD1,TGTGCCAGCAGCGCAGATCCGGGACAGCCTTATGTCCTGACTTTC,CASSADPGQPYVLTF
TRBV7-8,18,TRBJ1-1,TRBD1,TGTGCCAGCAGCTTAGCCATCCCGGGACAGGGGGTAGGCACTGAAGCTTTCTTT,CASSLAIPGQGVGTEAFF
TRBV7-9,15,TRBJ2-7,TRBD1,TGTGCCAGCAGCCCGCCGACAGGGGAAACCTACGAGCAGTACTTC,CASSPPTGETYEQYF
TRBV7-6,16,TRBJ2-7,TRBD2,TGTGCCAGCAGTCATCAAAGGACTAGCGGGGCCTACGAGCAGTACTTC,CASSHQRTSGAYEQYF
TRBV15,15,TRBJ1-5,-,TGTGCCACCAGACCGGGGGGGGTCCCACATCAGCCCCAGCATTTT,CATRPGGVPHQPQHF
TRBV9,15,TRBJ2-5,TRBD2,TGTGCCAGCAGCGTAGAAGCGGGGGGTTGGGAGACCCAGTACTTC,CASSVEAGGWETQYF